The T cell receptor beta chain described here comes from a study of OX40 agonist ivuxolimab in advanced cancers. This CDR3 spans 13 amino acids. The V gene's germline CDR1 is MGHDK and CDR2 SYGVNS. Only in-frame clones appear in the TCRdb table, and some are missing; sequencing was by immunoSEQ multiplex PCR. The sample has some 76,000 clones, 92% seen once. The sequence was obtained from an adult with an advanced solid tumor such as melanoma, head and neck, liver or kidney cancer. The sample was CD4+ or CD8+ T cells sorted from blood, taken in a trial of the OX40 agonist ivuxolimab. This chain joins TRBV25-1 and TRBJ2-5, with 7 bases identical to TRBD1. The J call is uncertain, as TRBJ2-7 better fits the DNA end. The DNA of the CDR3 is TGTGCCAGCAGTGGAGGGGGCCTAAACGAGCAGTACTTC. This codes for CASSGGGLNEQYF.